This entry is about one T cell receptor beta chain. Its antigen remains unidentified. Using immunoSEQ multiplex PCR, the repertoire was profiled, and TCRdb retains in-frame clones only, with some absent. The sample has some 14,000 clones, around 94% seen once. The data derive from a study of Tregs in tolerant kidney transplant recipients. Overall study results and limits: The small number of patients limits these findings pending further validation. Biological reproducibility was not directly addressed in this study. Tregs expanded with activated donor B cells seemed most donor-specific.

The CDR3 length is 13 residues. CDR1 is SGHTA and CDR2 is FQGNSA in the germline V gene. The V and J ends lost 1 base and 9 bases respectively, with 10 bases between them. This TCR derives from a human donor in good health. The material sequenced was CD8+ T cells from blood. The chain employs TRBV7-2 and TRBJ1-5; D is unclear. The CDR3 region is CASSLDSAWPQHF. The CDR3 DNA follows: TGTGCCAGCAGCTTAGACAGCGCGTGGCCCCAGCATTTT.